A single sample is the source of the 29 T cell receptor beta chains below, sequenced in a study of T cells in Graves' hyperthyroidism and ophthalmopathy. It was RNA transcripts that yielded the amplified TCR beta CDR3 regions. An initial round of RT-PCR targeting the TCR CDR3 relied on the HTBI primer set. A single record per CDR3 protein comes from TCRdb applying MiXCR to the multiplex PCR reads. The table has 550,000 to 800,000 distinct CDR3 sequences, around a sixth seen once; the top ten hold roughly a sixth. Sequencing was done on a sample of blood. Receptors originate from a man aged 50 to 59 with Graves' hyperthyroidism.

As regards this clonotype: This sequence may be a read error, since a much larger clone differs from it by one base. The V gene is TRBV12-3 or TRBV12-4, the J gene TRBJ2-2; D possibly matches TRBD1 or TRBD2 (5 bases each). The CDR3 consists of 15 residues. As DNA, the CDR3 is TGTGCCAGCACATACAGGACAACGAACACCGGGGAGCTGCTTTTT. It is translated as CASTYRTTNTGELLF.

This clonotype showed up many times. The chain is built from TRBV5-1 and TRBJ1-1; possibly TRBD1 for D (6 bases). This CDR3 has 16 residues. Germline V lookup: CDR1 SGHRS, CDR2 YFSETQ. V lost 5 bases and J 0 bases, leaving 17 bases between the germline ends. As DNA, the CDR3 is TGCGCCAGCAGGACTGATAGGGGGTCCATGAACACTGAAGCTTTCTTT. Amino acids: CASRTDRGSMNTEAFF. The whole variable domain, filled in from reference TRBV5-1 and TRBJ1-1, reads KAGVTQTPRYLIKTRGQQVTLSCSPISGHRSVSWYQQTPGQGLQFLFEYFSETQRNKGNFPGRFSGRQFSNSRSEMNVSTLELGDSALYLCASRTDRGSMNTEAFFGQGTRLTVV.

This clonotype was recorded many times. The CDR3: CASSGPGTGVQPQHF. Here the CDR3 DNA reads TGTGCCAGCAGTGGTCCCGGGACAGGGGTGCAGCCCCAGCATTTT. The genes are TRBV2 and TRBJ1-5; 10 bases are shared with TRBD1. The CDR3 consists of 15 residues. Trimming at V came to 4 bases and at J to 7 bases, leaving 7 bases not matched to a gene. Germline CDR1 SNHLY, CDR2 FYNNEI.

This clonotype was observed a handful of times. The chain is built from TRBV5-4 and TRBJ2-6, with D unclear. Deletions cut 4 bases from V and 0 bases from J, with 8 bases between. Germline V gene data show CDR1 as SGHNT and CDR2 as YYREEE (reference sequence). The CDR3 contains 15 residues. CDR3 nucleotides: TGTGCCAGCAGCAGGTGGGACTCTGGGGCCAACGTCCTGACTTTC. Translated, it gives CASSRWDSGANVLTF.

In its sample, this clonotype was seen many times. This rearrangement joins TRBV11-2 to TRBJ1-5, with D possibly matching TRBD1 (6 bases). Trimming removed 3 bases from V and 5 bases from J, with 14 bases in between. The CDR3 length is 15 residues. The germline gives CDR1 SGHAT, CDR2 FQNNGV. CDR3 sequence reads: CASSLGRGGDQPQHF. CDR3 DNA sequence: TGTGCCAGCAGCTTGGGCAGGGGAGGGGATCAGCCCCAGCATTTT.

This clonotype was seen ten or more times. V gene TRBV20-1 combines with J gene TRBJ2-5; the match to TRBD2 covers 10 bases. The germline V gene encodes CDR1 DFQATT and CDR2 SNEGSKA (reference sequence). With 5 bases clipped from V and 7 bases from J, the junction kept 10 bases outside the gene matches. The CDR3 is 14 residues long. The CDR3 DNA reads TGCAGTGCTCCTGCTAGCGGGAGCCTACGGACCCAGTACTTC. It translates to CSAPASGSLRTQYF.

The sample holds a few counts of this clonotype. The chain employs TRBV28 and TRBJ1-2, with 8 bases lining up with TRBD1. The CDR3 runs to 15 residues. Germline V CDR1 and CDR2: MDHEN, SYDVKM. Trimming removed 2 bases from V and 4 bases from J; junction bases left unmatched: 6. CDR3 DNA sequence: TGTGCCAGCAGTTTAAACACCGGGACAGGCTATGGCTACACCTTC. As protein: CASSLNTGTGYGYTF.

A remark on this clonotype: Compared with germline, one end of the junction differs, possibly owing to a read error. The chain joins TRBV11-2 to TRBJ2-1; 8 positions match TRBD1. CDR3 length equals 15 residues. Germline assignment: CDR1 SGHAT and CDR2 FQNNGV. CDR3 residues: CASSKSQGAHNGQFF. The DNA of the CDR3 is TGTGCCAGCAGCAAAAGCCAGGGGGCCCACAATGGGCAGTTCTTC.

This clonotype was seen ten or more times. The V gene is TRBV28, the J gene TRBJ1-5; 8 bases are a match to TRBD1. V lost 7 bases and J lost 2; bases outside the gene matches: 7. Looked up from germline, CDR1 is MDHEN and CDR2 is SYDVKM. The CDR3 contains 15 residues. CDR3 protein: CASTKDRGGNQPQHF. Here the CDR3 DNA reads TGTGCCAGCACCAAAGACAGGGGAGGCAATCAGCCCCAGCATTTT.

This clonotype was found many times. The J gene is TRBJ2-5, the V gene TRBV20-1, with D uncertain. The CDR3 totals 14 residues. Trimming cost V 3 bases and J 9 bases, with 20 bases left between them. Germline-derived CDR1 and CDR2 are DFQATT and SNEGSKA (reference sequence). CDR3 sequence reads: CSASTPVDRRSQYF. In DNA form, the CDR3 reads TGCAGTGCTAGTACTCCCGTTGACCGCAGATCCCAGTACTTC.

This clonotype was picked up many times. The CDR3 is CASSRRDRSNEQFF. CDR3 DNA sequence: TGTGCCAGCAGCCGAAGGGACCGCTCCAATGAGCAGTTCTTC. This rearrangement joins TRBV2 to TRBJ2-1; perhaps D is TRBD1 or TRBD2 (5 bases each). The germline V gene encodes CDR1 SNHLY and CDR2 FYNNEI. The CDR3 sequence is 14 residues long. Trimming removed 6 bases at V and 6 bases at J, with 15 bases between. The full variable domain, rest sourced from reference TRBV2 and TRBJ2-1, is EPEVTQTPSHQVTQMGQEVILRCVPISNHLYFYWYRQILGQKVEFLVSFYNNEISEKSEIFDDQFSVERPDGSNFTLKIRSTKLEDSAMYFCASSRRDRSNEQFFGPGTRLTVL.

V is TRBV18 and J is TRBJ2-1; D gene unclear. Germline CDR1 is KGHSH and CDR2 is LQKENI. This CDR3 has 12 amino acids. V gave up 3 bases and J gave up 9 bases, with 9 bases separating them. Written as DNA, the CDR3 is TGTGCCAGCTCACCCGATGGGCCTGAGCAGTTCTTC. It codes for CASSPDGPEQFF.

The genes are TRBV24-1 and TRBJ2-5; 9 bases line up with TRBD1. This CDR3 has 15 amino acids. Germline V gives CDR1 KGHDR, CDR2 SFDVKD. Trimming cost V 4 bases and J 5 bases; bases outside gene matches: 7. CDR3 coding DNA: TGTGCCACCAGTGACCCCGGGACAGGGCTTGAGACCCAGTACTTC. This translates into CATSDPGTGLETQYF.

This clonotype was counted ten times or more. Compared with germline, one end of the junction differs, possibly owing to a read error. The chain links TRBV7-9 to TRBJ2-3, with D maybe TRBD2 (7 bases). From germline, CDR1 is SEHNR and CDR2 FQNEAQ (reference sequence). The CDR3 covers 15 residues. DNA for the CDR3: TGTGCCAGCAGCTGGGGGGGGCAGGGCACCGATACGCAGTATTTT. The encoded protein is CASSWGGQGTDTQYF.

The CDR3 coding sequence is TGTGCCACCAGTGGCGCAGGGTTCCACGAGCAGTACTTC. This gives the protein CATSGAGFHEQYF. The chain employs TRBV24-1 and TRBJ2-7, with D possibly being TRBD1 (5 bases). Trimming removed 5 bases from V and 5 bases from J, with 12 bases in between. The CDR3 loop spans 13 amino acids. The germline gives CDR1 KGHDR, CDR2 SFDVKD.

This clonotype was counted at least ten times. The chain is built from TRBV20-1 and TRBJ2-5, with 13 nucleotides matching TRBD2. Germline assignment: CDR1 DFQATT and CDR2 SNEGSKA (reference sequence). With V trimmed by 3 bases and J by 5 bases, 6 bases remained unmatched. The CDR3 contains 15 residues. CDR3 residues: CSARALTSGRETQYF. CDR3 sequence (DNA): TGCAGTGCTAGGGCCCTGACTAGCGGGAGGGAGACCCAGTACTTC.

The gene calls are TRBV7-2 and TRBJ2-5; D is uncertain. V was cut by 6 bases and J by 1 base, with 12 bases left in between. The CDR3 is made up of 14 amino acids. Per germline, CDR1 SGHTA and CDR2 FQGNSA. CDR3 amino acids: CASSELQAQETQYF. For the CDR3, the DNA is TGTGCCAGCAGTGAACTCCAGGCCCAAGAGACCCAGTACTTC.

This clonotype came up many times. This chain links TRBV12-5 with TRBJ1-1; the D gene is possibly TRBD1 (6 bases). Trimming left V 6 bases short and J 1 base short, with 12 bases between. The CDR3 loop spans 14 amino acids. Germline CDR1 is LGHNT and CDR2 is FRNRAP. The CDR3 here is CASGGGGPNTEAFF. The CDR3 DNA reads TGTGCTAGTGGGGGTGGGGGGCCGAACACTGAAGCTTTCTTT.

V usage is TRBV3-1 and J usage is TRBJ1-3; D not resolved. Germline values: CDR1 LGHDT, CDR2 YNNKEL (reference sequence). Trimming pared 2 bases from V and 4 bases from J, leaving 12 bases between. The CDR3 has 15 residues. The CDR3 protein is CASSQFGGSGNTIYF. The CDR3 bases are TGTGCCAGCAGCCAATTTGGCGGTTCCGGAAACACCATATATTTT.

This clonotype has a handful of counts. This chain joins TRBV4-1 and TRBJ2-3; 8 bases fit TRBD2. The CDR3 extends over 17 amino acids. Unmatched junction bases numbered 9, after V lost 3 bases and J lost 1 base. The germline V gene encodes CDR1 MGHRA and CDR2 YSYEKL. This CDR3 reads CASSHLIAGLRTDTQYF. The CDR3 region has the DNA TGCGCCAGCAGCCACCTCATAGCGGGGCTACGCACAGATACGCAGTATTTT.

This clonotype has just a few counts. The chain recombines TRBV5-1 with TRBJ2-3; maybe TRBD2 (5 bases). Deletions cut 0 bases from V and 0 bases from J, with 11 bases between. Germline CDR1 SGHRS, CDR2 YFSETQ. This CDR3 spans 16 amino acids. The CDR3 DNA reads as TGCGCCAGCAGCTTGGATCTTAGCGCTAGCACAGATACGCAGTATTTT. It specifies CASSLDLSASTDTQYF.

This clonotype was observed many times. The chain uses TRBV19 and TRBJ2-5; no definite D call. V was shortened by 1 base and J by 4 bases, with 10 bases between the two germline ends. Germline-derived CDR1 and CDR2 are LNHDA and SQIVND (reference sequence). The CDR3 is made up of 14 amino acids. The CDR3 reads CASSIGPSGETQYF. The DNA for the CDR3 is TGTGCCAGTAGTATAGGCCCTTCGGGAGAGACCCAGTACTTC.

This clonotype was counted between two and nine times. The rearrangement joins TRBV27 to TRBJ2-7, with 7 bases matching TRBD2. The junction had 15 bases not matched to a gene; V was cut back by 5 bases and J by 2 bases. The CDR3 runs to 17 residues. Germline-derived CDR1 and CDR2 are MNHEY and SMNVEV (reference sequence). CDR3 bases: TGTGCCAGCAGTCCCCTCTGGGGGGAGGGCGAACCCTACGAGCAGTACTTC. It specifies CASSPLWGEGEPYEQYF.

This clonotype has at least ten counts. The V and J genes are TRBV5-1 and TRBJ2-7, with no clear D. Between the trimmed V and J ends, which lost 0 bases and 5 bases, there was a span of 6 bases. Per the germline V gene, CDR1 is SGHRS and CDR2 is YFSETQ. The CDR3 is made up of 12 amino acids. The CDR3 DNA sequence: TGCGCCAGCAGCTTGGGGCAGAACGAGCAGTACTTC. Its protein is CASSLGQNEQYF.

This clonotype showed up many times. The chain couples TRBV7-2 to TRBJ2-1; D perhaps matches TRBD2 (6 bases). Germline V gene data show CDR1 as SGHTA and CDR2 as FQGNSA. The ends were cut back, 1 base at V and 2 bases at J, with 9 bases in the middle. CDR3 length equals 15 residues. The CDR3 here is CASSLEGLPYNEQFF. CDR3 nucleotide sequence: TGTGCCAGCAGCTTAGAGGGACTTCCCTACAATGAGCAGTTCTTC.

The sample holds many counts of this clonotype. The gene calls are TRBV7-3 and TRBJ2-1, with 9 bases fitting TRBD2. The germline V gene has CDR1 SGHTA and CDR2 FQGTGA. The CDR3 covers 15 residues. The V gene end was trimmed by 5 bases and the J gene end by 6 bases; junction bases not matched to a gene: 8. The DNA for the CDR3 is TGTGCCAGCAGCCCCGTAGCGGGAGTACTCAATGAGCAGTTCTTC. Protein: CASSPVAGVLNEQFF.

This clonotype was detected many times. V usage is TRBV28 and J usage is TRBJ1-2; 8 nucleotides line up with TRBD1. V dropped 5 bases and J dropped 7; count of bases not matched to a gene: 12. The CDR3 is made up of 15 amino acids. Germline lookup yields CDR1 MDHEN and CDR2 SYDVKM. CDR3 region: CASSTGQGVVGGYTF. The DNA for the CDR3 is TGTGCCAGCAGTACCGGACAGGGTGTAGTGGGTGGCTACACCTTC.

V is TRBV7-2 and J is TRBJ1-2; the D gene is possibly TRBD1 (5 bases). Germline V CDR1 and CDR2: SGHTA, FQGNSA. The CDR3 extends over 13 amino acids. The V gene lost 3 bases and the J gene lost 3 bases, with 8 bases spanning the gap. In DNA form, the CDR3 reads TGTGCCAGCAGCTTGACAGTTGACTATGGCTACACCTTC. Amino acids: CASSLTVDYGYTF.

The table lists this clonotype with many counts. The chain carries TRBV6-2 or TRBV6-3 and TRBJ2-2; tentatively, D is TRBD2 (5 bases). The germline V gene encodes CDR1 MNHEY and CDR2 SVGEGT. The germline V and J ends were trimmed by 6 bases and 2 bases, with 7 bases remaining between them. The CDR3 is 13 amino acids. The CDR3 DNA is TGTGCCAGCAGAGACTATAACACCGGGGAGCTGTTTTTT. It is translated as CASRDYNTGELFF.